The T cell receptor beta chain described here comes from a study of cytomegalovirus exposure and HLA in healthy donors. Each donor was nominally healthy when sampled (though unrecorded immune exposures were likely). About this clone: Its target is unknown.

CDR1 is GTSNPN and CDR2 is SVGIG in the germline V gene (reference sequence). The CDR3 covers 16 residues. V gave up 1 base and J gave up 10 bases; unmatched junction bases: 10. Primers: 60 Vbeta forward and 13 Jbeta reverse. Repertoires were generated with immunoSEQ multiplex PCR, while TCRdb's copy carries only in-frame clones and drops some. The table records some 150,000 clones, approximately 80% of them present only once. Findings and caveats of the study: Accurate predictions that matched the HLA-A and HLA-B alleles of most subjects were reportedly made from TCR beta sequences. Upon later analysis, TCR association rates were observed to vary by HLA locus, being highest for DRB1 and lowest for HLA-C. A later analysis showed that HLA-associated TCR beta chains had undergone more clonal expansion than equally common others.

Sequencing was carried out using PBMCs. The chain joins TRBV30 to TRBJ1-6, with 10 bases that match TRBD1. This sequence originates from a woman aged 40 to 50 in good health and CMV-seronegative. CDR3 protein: CAWSGDGTGVESPLHF. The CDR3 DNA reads TGTGCCTGGAGTGGAGACGGGACAGGGGTAGAGTCACCCCTCCACTTT. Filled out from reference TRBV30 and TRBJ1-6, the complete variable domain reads SQTIHQWPATLVQPVGSPLSLECTVEGTSNPNLYWYRQAAGRGLQLLFYSVGIGQISSEVPQNLSASRPQDRQFILSSKKLLLSDSGFYLCAWSGDGTGVESPLHFGNGTRLTVT.